This paragraph reports one T cell receptor (beta chain). The sorted-subset replicate PCRs were given roughly 190 ng DNA, which is approximately 30,000 T cell genomes. In the original workflow: Filtering was not the same, since immunoSEQ gave junction-only sequences without quality scores. Repertoires were generated with immunoSEQ multiplex PCR, while TCRdb's copy carries only in-frame clones and drops some. V and J calls and clone size come straight from that table; D and trimming were deduced from the DNA. The repertoire holds fewer than 700,000 clones, with 85% to 95% as singletons. The data originate from a study of shared clonotypes between healthy human individuals. CDR1 and CDR2 (germline): MNHEY, SMNVEV (reference sequence). CDR3 size: 12 residues. The V end lost 6 bases, the J end lost 6 bases, and 10 bases lay between the germline ends. CD45RO-negative CD8 cells positively selected for CCR7 made up the naive population, which excluded terminally differentiated effector memory CD45RA+ cells.

The chain combines TRBV27 with TRBJ2-3, with D possibly matching TRBD2 (6 bases). This TCR came from a woman in her 30s in good health. Sample: naive CD8+ T cells sorted from blood. CDR3 amino acids: CASSAGYDTQYF. CDR3 bases: TGTGCCAGCAGCGCGGGATATGATACGCAGTATTTT.